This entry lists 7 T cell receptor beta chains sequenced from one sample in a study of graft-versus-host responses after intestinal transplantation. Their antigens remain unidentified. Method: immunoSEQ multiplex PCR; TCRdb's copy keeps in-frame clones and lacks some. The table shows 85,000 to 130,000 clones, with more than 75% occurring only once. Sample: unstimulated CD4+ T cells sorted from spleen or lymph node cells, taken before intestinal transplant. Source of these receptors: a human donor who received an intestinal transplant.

CDR3 nucleotide sequence: TGTGCCAGTCTGTTAGCGGGGAGGGATACGCAGTATTTT. It translates to CASLLAGRDTQYF. This sequence joins TRBV7-9 and TRBJ2-3; TRBD2 matches 8 bases. Germline lookup yields CDR1 SEHNR and CDR2 FQNEAQ (reference sequence). CDR3 length equals 13 residues. V lost 9 bases to trimming and J lost 6 bases; unmatched junction nucleotides: 8.

The CDR3 coding sequence is TGTGCCAGCAGCGCGGGGACAACTAGCACAGATACGCAGTATTTT. Amino acids: CASSAGTTSTDTQYF. The rearrangement uses TRBV11-3 and TRBJ2-3; D is perhaps TRBD1 or TRBD2 (6 bases each). Germline V gene data show CDR1 as SGHNT and CDR2 as YENEEA. Trimming left V 5 bases short and J 0 bases short, with 12 bases between. This CDR3 contains 15 residues.

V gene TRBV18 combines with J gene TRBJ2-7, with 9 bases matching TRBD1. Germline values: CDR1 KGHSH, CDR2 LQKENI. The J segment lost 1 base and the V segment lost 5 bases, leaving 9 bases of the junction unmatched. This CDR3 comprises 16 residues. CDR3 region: CASSSQGTGNSYEQYF. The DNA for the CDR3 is TGTGCCAGCTCATCGCAGGGGACAGGGAATTCCTACGAGCAGTACTTC.

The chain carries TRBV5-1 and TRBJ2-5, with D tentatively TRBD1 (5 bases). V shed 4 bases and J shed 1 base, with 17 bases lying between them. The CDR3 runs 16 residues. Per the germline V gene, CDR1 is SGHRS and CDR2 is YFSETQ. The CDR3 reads CASSPTRRTTQETQYF. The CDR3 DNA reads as TGCGCCAGCAGCCCGACCCGCCGGACAACCCAAGAGACCCAGTACTTC. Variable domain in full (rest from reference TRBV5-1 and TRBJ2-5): KAGVTQTPRYLIKTRGQQVTLSCSPISGHRSVSWYQQTPGQGLQFLFEYFSETQRNKGNFPGRFSGRQFSNSRSEMNVSTLELGDSALYLCASSPTRRTTQETQYFGPGTRLLVL.

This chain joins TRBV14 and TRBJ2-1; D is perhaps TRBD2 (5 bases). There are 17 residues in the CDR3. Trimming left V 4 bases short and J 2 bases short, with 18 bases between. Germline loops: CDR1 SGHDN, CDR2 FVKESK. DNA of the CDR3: TGTGCCAGCAGCCCCGACGCCGAGACTACCCCCTACAATGAGCAGTTCTTC. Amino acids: CASSPDAETTPYNEQFF.

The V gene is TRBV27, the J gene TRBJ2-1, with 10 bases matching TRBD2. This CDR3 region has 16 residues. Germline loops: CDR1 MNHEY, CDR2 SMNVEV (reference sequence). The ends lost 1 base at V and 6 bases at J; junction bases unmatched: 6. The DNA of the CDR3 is TGTGCCAGCAGTTTATTTCCTAGCGGGGGACCCAATGAGCAGTTCTTC. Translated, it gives CASSLFPSGGPNEQFF.

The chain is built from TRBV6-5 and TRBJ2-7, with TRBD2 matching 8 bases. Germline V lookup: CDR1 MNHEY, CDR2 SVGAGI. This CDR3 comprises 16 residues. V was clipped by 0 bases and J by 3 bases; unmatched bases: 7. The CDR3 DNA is TGTGCCAGCAGTTACTCGAAAACTAGCGGTATCTACGAGCAGTACTTC. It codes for CASSYSKTSGIYEQYF.